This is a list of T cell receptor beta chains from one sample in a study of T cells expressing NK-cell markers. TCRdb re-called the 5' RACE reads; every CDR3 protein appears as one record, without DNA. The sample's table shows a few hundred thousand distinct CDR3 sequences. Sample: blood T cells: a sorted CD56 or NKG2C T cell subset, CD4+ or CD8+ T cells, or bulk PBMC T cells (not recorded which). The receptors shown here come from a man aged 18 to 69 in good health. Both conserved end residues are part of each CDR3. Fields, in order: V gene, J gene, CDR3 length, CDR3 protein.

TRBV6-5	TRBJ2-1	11	CASSTRQEQFF
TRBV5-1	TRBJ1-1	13	CASSLSGTFEAFF
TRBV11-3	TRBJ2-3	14	CASSKQGPPDTQYF
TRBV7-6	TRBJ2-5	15	CASSNFRGQMETQYF
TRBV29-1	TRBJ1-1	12	CSVDLQNTEAFF
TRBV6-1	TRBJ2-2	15	CASRRTGANTGELFF
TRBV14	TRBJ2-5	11	CASSHGQTQYF
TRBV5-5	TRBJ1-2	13	CASSSTGRGGYTF
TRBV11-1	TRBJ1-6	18	CASTNARGGSSYNSPLHF
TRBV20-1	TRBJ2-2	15	CSAREVSTNTGELFF
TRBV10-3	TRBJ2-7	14	CAISLVRGRDEQYF
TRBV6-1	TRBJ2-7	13	CASSSLGRGEQYF
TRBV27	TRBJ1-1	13	CASSSGRRTEAFF
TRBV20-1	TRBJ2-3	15	CSAAKGGLSTDTQYF
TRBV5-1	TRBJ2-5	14	CASSLWGYQETQYF
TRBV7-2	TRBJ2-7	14	CASSFRDTSYEQYF
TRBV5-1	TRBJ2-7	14	CASSWGGGPPEQYF
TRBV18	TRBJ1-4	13	CASSWGLVEKLFF
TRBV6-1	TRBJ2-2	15	CASSVGLARSGELFF
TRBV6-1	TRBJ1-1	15	CASSEPSGVHTEAFF